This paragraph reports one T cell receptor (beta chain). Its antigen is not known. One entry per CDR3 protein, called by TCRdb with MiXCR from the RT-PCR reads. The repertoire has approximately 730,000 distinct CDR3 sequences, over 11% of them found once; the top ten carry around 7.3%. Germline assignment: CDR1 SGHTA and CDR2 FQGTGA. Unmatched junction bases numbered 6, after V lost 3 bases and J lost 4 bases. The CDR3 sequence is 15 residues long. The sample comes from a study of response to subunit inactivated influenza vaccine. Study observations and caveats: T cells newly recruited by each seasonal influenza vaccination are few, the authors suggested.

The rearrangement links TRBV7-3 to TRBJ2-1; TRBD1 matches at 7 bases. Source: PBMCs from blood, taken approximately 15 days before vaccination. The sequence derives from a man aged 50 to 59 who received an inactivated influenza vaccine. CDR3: CASSFTGVLYNEQFF. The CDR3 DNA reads TGTGCCAGCAGCTTTACAGGGGTTCTATACAATGAGCAGTTCTTC. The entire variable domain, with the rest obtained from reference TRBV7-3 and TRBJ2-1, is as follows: GAGVSQTPSNKVTEKGKYVELRCDPISGHTALYWYRQSLGQGPEFLIYFQGTGAADDSGLPNDRFFAVRPEGSVSTLKIQRTERGDSAVYLCASSFTGVLYNEQFFGPGTRLTVL.